This T cell receptor beta chain was found in a study of blood T cell repertoires in COVID-19. The CDR3 consists of 17 residues. Trimming took 4 bases from V and 3 from J; bases not matched to a gene: 10. Per germline, CDR1 LNHNV and CDR2 YYDKDF (reference sequence). The data were produced by immunoSEQ multiplex PCR, yet TCRdb's version contains in-frame clones alone and is incomplete. The data contain 300,000 to 400,000 clones, 90% of them singletons. The sample taken for sequencing was peripheral blood. The source of this sequence is a woman aged 25 to 45 with COVID-19, enrolled during active disease. The J gene is TRBJ2-2, the V gene TRBV15, with 8 bases lining up with TRBD1. The CDR3 bases are TGTGCCACCAGCACGGACAGGGCTATGGGGGACACCGGGGAGCTGTTTTTT. Amino acids: CATSTDRAMGDTGELFF.